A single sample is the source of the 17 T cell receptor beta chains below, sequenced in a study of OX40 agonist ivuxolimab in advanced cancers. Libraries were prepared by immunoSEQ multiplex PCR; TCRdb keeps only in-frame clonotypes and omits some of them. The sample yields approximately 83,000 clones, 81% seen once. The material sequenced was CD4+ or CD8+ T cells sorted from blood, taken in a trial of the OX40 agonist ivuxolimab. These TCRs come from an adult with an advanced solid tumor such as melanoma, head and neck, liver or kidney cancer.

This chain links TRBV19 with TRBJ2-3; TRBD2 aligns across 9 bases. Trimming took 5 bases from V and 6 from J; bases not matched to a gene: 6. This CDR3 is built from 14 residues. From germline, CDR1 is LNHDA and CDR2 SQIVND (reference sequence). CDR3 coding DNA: TGTGCCAGTAGTGGCGGGAGGGCGTCTGATACGCAGTATTTT. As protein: CASSGGRASDTQYF.

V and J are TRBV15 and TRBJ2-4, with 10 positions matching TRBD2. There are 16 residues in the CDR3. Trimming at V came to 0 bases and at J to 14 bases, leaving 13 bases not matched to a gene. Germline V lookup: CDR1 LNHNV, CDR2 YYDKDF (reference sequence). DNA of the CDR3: TGTGCCACCAGCAGAGATCTGGGGCAGTCCAGCGGGAGGGAGTACTTC. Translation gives CATSRDLGQSSGREYF.

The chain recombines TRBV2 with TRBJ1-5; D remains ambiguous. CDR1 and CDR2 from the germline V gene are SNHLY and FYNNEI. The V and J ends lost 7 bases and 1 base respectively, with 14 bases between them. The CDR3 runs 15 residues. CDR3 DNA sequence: TGTGCCAGCAATCGACCAAGGGTAAGCAATCAGCCCCAGCATTTT. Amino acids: CASNRPRVSNQPQHF.

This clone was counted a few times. In DNA, the CDR3 is TGCGCCAGCAGCCAAGATAGCCGGGGGGGGAGCAATCAGCCCCAGCATTTT. Translation gives CASSQDSRGGSNQPQHF. J is TRBJ1-5 and V is TRBV4-3; D is possibly TRBD1 (5 bases). V was trimmed by 0 bases and J by 1 base, leaving 13 bases between them. Germline V gene sequence: CDR1 LGHNA, CDR2 YSLEER. This CDR3 spans 17 amino acids.

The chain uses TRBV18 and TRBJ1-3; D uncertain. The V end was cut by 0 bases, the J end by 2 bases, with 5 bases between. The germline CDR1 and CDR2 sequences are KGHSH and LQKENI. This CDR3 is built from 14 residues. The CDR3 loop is CASSPPPPGNTIYF. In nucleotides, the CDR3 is TGTGCCAGCTCACCACCCCCCCCTGGAAACACCATATATTTT.

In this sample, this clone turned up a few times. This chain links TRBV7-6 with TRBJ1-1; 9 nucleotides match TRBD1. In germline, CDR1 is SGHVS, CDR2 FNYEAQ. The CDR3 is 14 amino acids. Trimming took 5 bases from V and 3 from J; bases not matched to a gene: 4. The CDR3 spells CASSTDRGDTEAFF. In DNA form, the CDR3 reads TGTGCCAGCAGCACGGACAGGGGAGACACTGAAGCTTTCTTT.

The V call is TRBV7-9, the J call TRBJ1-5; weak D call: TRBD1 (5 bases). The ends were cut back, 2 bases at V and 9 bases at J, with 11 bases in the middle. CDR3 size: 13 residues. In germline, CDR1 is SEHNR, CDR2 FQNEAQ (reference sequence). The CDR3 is CASSLQGERPQHF. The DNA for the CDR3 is TGTGCCAGCAGCTTACAGGGCGAGAGGCCCCAGCATTTT.

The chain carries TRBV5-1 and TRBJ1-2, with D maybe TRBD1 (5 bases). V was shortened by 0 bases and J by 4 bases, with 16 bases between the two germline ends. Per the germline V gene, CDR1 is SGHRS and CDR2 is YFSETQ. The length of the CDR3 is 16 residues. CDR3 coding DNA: TGCGCCAGCAGCTTGGAGCGGCAGGGTCTATTCTATGGCTACACCTTC. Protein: CASSLERQGLFYGYTF.

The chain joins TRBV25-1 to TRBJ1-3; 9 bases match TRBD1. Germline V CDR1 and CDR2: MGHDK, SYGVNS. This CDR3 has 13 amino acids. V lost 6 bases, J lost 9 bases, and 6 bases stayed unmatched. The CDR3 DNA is TGTGCCAGCAGAGAGACAGGGGGAGGCACCATATATTTT. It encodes CASRETGGGTIYF. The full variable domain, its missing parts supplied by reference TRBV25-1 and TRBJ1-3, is EADIYQTPRYLVIGTGKKITLECSQTMGHDKMYWYQQDPGMELHLIHYSYGVNSTEKGDLSSESTVSRIRTEHFPLTLESARPSHTSQYLCASRETGGGTIYFGEGSWLTVV.

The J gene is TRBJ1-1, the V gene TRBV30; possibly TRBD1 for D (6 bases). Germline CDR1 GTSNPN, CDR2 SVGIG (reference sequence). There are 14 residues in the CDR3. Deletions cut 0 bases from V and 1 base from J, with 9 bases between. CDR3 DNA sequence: TGTGCCTGGAGTGTATCGACAGGGAACACTGAAGCTTTCTTT. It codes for CAWSVSTGNTEAFF.

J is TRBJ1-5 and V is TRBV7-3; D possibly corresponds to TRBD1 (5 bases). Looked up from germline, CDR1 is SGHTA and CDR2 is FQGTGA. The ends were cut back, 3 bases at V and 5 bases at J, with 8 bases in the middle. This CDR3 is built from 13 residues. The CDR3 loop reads CASSLQGDQPQHF. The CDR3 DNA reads TGTGCCAGCAGCTTGCAAGGGGATCAGCCCCAGCATTTT.

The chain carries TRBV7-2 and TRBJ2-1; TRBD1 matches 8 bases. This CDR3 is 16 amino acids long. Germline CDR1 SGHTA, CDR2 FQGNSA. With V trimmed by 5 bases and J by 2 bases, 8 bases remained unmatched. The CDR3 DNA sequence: TGTGCCAGCAGCCCAACCGGGACAGGAACCTACAATGAGCAGTTCTTC. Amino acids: CASSPTGTGTYNEQFF.

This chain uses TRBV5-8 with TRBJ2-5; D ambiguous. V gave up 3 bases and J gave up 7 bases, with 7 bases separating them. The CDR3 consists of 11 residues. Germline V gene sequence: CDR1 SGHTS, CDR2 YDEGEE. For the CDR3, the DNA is TGTGCCAGCAGCTCCTCTAGGACCCAGTACTTC. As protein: CASSSSRTQYF.

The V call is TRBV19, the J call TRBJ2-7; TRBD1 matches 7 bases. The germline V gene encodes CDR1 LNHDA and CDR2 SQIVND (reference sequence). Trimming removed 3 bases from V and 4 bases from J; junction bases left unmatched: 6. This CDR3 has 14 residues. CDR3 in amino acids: CASSMTGTTYEQYF. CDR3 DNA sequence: TGTGCCAGTAGTATGACAGGGACGACGTACGAGCAGTACTTC.

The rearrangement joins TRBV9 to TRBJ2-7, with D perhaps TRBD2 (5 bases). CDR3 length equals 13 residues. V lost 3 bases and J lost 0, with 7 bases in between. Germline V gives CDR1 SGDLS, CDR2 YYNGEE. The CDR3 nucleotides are TGTGCCAGCAGCGACGGACTCTCCTACGAGCAGTACTTC. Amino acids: CASSDGLSYEQYF.

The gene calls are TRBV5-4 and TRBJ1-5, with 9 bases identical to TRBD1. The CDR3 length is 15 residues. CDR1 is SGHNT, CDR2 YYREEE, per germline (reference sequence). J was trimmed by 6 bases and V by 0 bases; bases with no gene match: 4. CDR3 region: CASSLGTGDGQPQHF. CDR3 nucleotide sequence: TGTGCCAGCAGCTTGGGGACAGGGGACGGTCAGCCCCAGCATTTT.

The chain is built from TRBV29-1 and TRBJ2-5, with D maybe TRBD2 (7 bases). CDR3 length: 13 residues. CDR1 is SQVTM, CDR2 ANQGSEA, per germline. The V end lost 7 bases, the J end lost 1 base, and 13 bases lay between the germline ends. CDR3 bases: TGCAGCGGGGGGGGGCCGAGCCAAGAGACCCAGTACTTC. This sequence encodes CSGGGPSQETQYF.